The present T cell receptor beta chain was sequenced within a study of shared clonotypes between healthy human individuals. The CDR3 contains 14 residues. Germline assignment: CDR1 SNHLY and CDR2 FYNNEI. Adult donors, all healthy and HIV-negative, had no recent acute infections or vaccinations. CD4+ cell separation produced CD45RA+ naive and CD45RA-negative memory subsets. This clone came up once. The protocol was immunoSEQ multiplex PCR, while the TCRdb copy is restricted to in-frame clones and leaves out a portion. The sample records about 1 million clones, roughly 75% being singletons. The V call is TRBV2, the J call TRBJ2-5; 8 nucleotides line up with TRBD1. The better agreement between TRBJ2-7 and the DNA end casts doubt on the J call. The clonotype originates from a man aged 18 to 29 in good health. Sequencing was performed on memory CD4+ T cells sorted from blood. Specified subset: CD45RA-negative fraction. The CDR3 spells CASRPWDRSYEQYF. CDR3 DNA sequence: TGTGCCAGCAGGCCATGGGACAGGAGCTACGAGCAGTACTTC.